These 20 T cell receptor beta chains were sequenced from one sample in a study of graft-versus-host responses after intestinal transplantation. Grafts had their tissue processed, releasing intraepithelial and lamina propria lymphocytes. Sequencing was performed with immunoSEQ multiplex PCR; in TCRdb, only in-frame clones are kept and a portion is missing. The sample includes some 20,000 clones, roughly three quarters seen only once; the top ten take 8% to 9.5%. The sample consisted of ileum tissue, taken about 20 days after intestinal transplant. The receptors derive from a human patient who received an intestinal transplant, so some T cells may come from the graft donor.

The CDR3 loop is CASRHPNGETEAFF. Written as DNA, the CDR3 is TGCGCCAGCAGGCATCCCAACGGGGAAACTGAAGCTTTCTTT. This chain uses TRBV5-1 with TRBJ1-1; no clear D. With 5 bases removed from V and 5 bases from J, the gap between germline ends came to 16 bases. Germline V gene sequence: CDR1 SGHRS, CDR2 YFSETQ. The CDR3 has 14 amino acids. Drawing the rest from reference TRBV5-1 and TRBJ1-1, the complete variable domain is KAGVTQTPRYLIKTRGQQVTLSCSPISGHRSVSWYQQTPGQGLQFLFEYFSETQRNKGNFPGRFSGRQFSNSRSEMNVSTLELGDSALYLCASRHPNGETEAFFGQGTRLTVV.

This chain joins TRBV7-9 and TRBJ2-3; no definite D call. Germline assignment: CDR1 SEHNR and CDR2 FQNEAQ (reference sequence). V lost 5 bases and J lost 5, with 17 bases in between. This CDR3 has 15 residues. The CDR3 loop is CASSQLYSGLDTQYF. The CDR3 coding sequence is TGTGCCAGCAGCCAACTTTACTCCGGGTTAGATACGCAGTATTTT.

CDR3 region: CASSVDSNTEAFF. CDR3 coding DNA: TGTGCCAGCAGCGTAGACAGTAACACTGAAGCTTTCTTT. The chain carries TRBV5-4 and TRBJ1-1; D may be TRBD1 (5 bases). The CDR3 is 13 amino acids. Germline V gene sequence: CDR1 SGHNT, CDR2 YYREEE (reference sequence). V was trimmed by 4 bases and J by 2 bases, leaving 9 bases between them. Together with reference TRBV5-4 and TRBJ1-1, the CDR3 gives the full variable domain: ETGVTQSPTHLIKTRGQQVTLRCSSQSGHNTVSWYQQALGQGPQFIFQYYREEENGRGNFPPRFSGLQFPNYSSELNVNALELDDSALYLCASSVDSNTEAFFGQGTRLTVV.

The rearrangement links TRBV7-8 to TRBJ1-2; the D is unclear. Trimming took 8 bases from V and 4 from J, leaving 17 bases between them. The CDR3 is 14 amino acids. CDR1 is SGHVS, CDR2 FQNEAQ, per germline. CDR3 region: CASSIMGSSYGYTF. CDR3 nucleotides: TGTGCCAGCTCTATTATGGGCTCCTCCTATGGCTACACCTTC.

The rearrangement joins TRBV11-2 to TRBJ1-1; D unresolved. The germline V gene has CDR1 SGHAT and CDR2 FQNNGV. The CDR3 spans 13 residues. The V gene lost 4 bases and the J gene lost 3 bases, with 9 bases spanning the gap. CDR3 coding DNA: TGTGCCAGCAGCTCAAATTCCCACACTGAAGCTTTCTTT. Translated: CASSSNSHTEAFF. Variable domain in full (rest from reference TRBV11-2 and TRBJ1-1): EAGVAQSPRYKIIEKRQSVAFWCNPISGHATLYWYQQILGQGPKLLIQFQNNGVVDDSQLPKDRFSAERLKGVDSTLKIQPAKLEDSAVYLCASSSNSHTEAFFGQGTRLTVV.

This chain links TRBV5-6 with TRBJ1-4; no firm D call. The CDR3 runs 15 residues. Trimming left V 4 bases short and J 8 bases short, with 18 bases between. Germline V gives CDR1 SGHDT, CDR2 YYEEEE. The CDR3 reads CASSPSGLDMEKLFF. In DNA form, the CDR3 reads TGTGCCAGCAGCCCTTCTGGACTTGATATGGAAAAACTGTTTTTT.

This clone is medium-sized within its sample. The chain has TRBV7-8 and TRBJ1-1; no clear D. CDR3 length: 11 amino acids. The V gene lost 5 bases and the J gene lost 11 bases, with 12 bases spanning the gap. The V gene's germline CDR1 is SGHVS and CDR2 FQNEAQ. The CDR3 bases are TGTGCCAGCAGCCCGGGATTTTTGGCTTTCTTT. This translates into CASSPGFLAFF.

This rearrangement joins TRBV4-1 to TRBJ1-6; no firm D call. V was clipped by 0 bases and J by 10 bases, with 13 bases between them. CDR1 and CDR2 from the germline V gene are MGHRA and YSYEKL. CDR3 size: 15 residues. The chain's CDR3 is CASSQEVRVGSPLHF. The CDR3 DNA is TGCGCCAGCAGCCAAGAGGTGAGGGTAGGGTCACCCCTCCACTTT.

The chain has TRBV7-9 and TRBJ2-1; 9 bases match TRBD2. The CDR3 totals 17 residues. V lost 5 bases, J lost 6 bases, and 14 bases stayed unmatched. Germline assignment: CDR1 SEHNR and CDR2 FQNEAQ (reference sequence). In DNA, the CDR3 is TGTGCCAGCAGCCCCCCAGTGAGAGCGGGGGGATTCAATGAGCAGTTCTTC. Translating gives CASSPPVRAGGFNEQFF.

This rearrangement joins TRBV4-1 to TRBJ2-7, with D hard to call. The V and J ends lost 2 bases and 3 bases respectively, with 11 bases between them. The CDR3 is 14 amino acids. The germline V gene encodes CDR1 MGHRA and CDR2 YSYEKL. The chain's CDR3 is CASSQSPSIYEQYF. In DNA, the CDR3 is TGCGCCAGCAGCCAATCGCCCAGTATCTACGAGCAGTACTTC.

The CDR3 loop reads CASSPMKWESHLNTEAFF. The CDR3 DNA follows: TGTGCCAGCAGCCCAATGAAATGGGAGTCACACCTGAACACTGAAGCTTTCTTT. The chain combines TRBV4-2 with TRBJ1-1; no clear D. V was clipped by 4 bases and J by 0 bases, with 21 bases between them. The CDR3 is made up of 18 amino acids. CDR1 and CDR2 from the germline V gene are LGHNA and YNFKEQ.

The J gene is TRBJ1-1, the V gene TRBV30; 7 bases are a match to TRBD1. Germline V gene sequence: CDR1 GTSNPN, CDR2 SVGIG (reference sequence). V dropped 4 bases and J dropped 5; count of bases not matched to a gene: 7. The CDR3 sequence is 13 residues long. CDR3 in amino acids: CAWIDRVWTEAFF. CDR3 DNA: TGTGCCTGGATAGACAGGGTCTGGACTGAAGCTTTCTTT.

The V gene is TRBV5-1, the J gene TRBJ2-3; D is ambiguous. From germline, CDR1 is SGHRS and CDR2 YFSETQ. The length of the CDR3 is 17 residues. The V end lost 3 bases, the J end lost 0 bases, and 17 bases lay between the germline ends. CDR3 sequence reads: CASSSRLVRTSTDTQYF. In DNA, the CDR3 is TGCGCCAGCAGCTCACGACTCGTCCGAACTAGCACAGATACGCAGTATTTT.

This clone was counted once. The chain combines TRBV28 with TRBJ1-5; a weak D match, TRBD1 (5 bases). CDR3 length: 12 amino acids. V lost 6 bases and J 2 bases, leaving 5 bases between the germline ends. Germline V lookup: CDR1 MDHEN, CDR2 SYDVKM. The CDR3 is CASRQGNQPQHF. CDR3 DNA sequence: TGTGCCAGCAGACAGGGCAATCAGCCCCAGCATTTT.

This clone appeared once. The chain has TRBV9 and TRBJ2-7, with D possibly TRBD1 on 6 matching bases. The CDR3 has 14 amino acids. V gave up 4 bases and J gave up 0 bases, with 11 bases separating them. CDR1 is SGDLS, CDR2 YYNGEE, per germline. The CDR3 reads CASSPGQSSYEQYF. CDR3 in DNA: TGTGCCAGCAGCCCCGGACAGTCCTCCTACGAGCAGTACTTC.

The genes are TRBV27 and TRBJ2-7; TRBD2 agrees at 9 bases. The V gene's germline CDR1 is MNHEY and CDR2 SMNVEV (reference sequence). CDR3 length: 15 amino acids. The V segment lost 8 bases and the J segment 0 bases; nucleotides outside the gene matches: 8. This CDR3 is CASALGSGSSYEQYF. The CDR3, as DNA: TGTGCCAGCGCACTGGGTAGCGGGAGCTCCTACGAGCAGTACTTC.

The chain's CDR3 is CASTGGEVLETQYF. CDR3 DNA: TGTGCCAGCACCGGCGGGGAGGTCCTCGAGACCCAGTACTTC. V gene TRBV25-1 combines with J gene TRBJ2-5; tentative D call: TRBD2 (6 bases). From germline, CDR1 is MGHDK and CDR2 SYGVNS. Between the trimmed V and J ends, which lost 7 bases and 5 bases, there was a span of 17 bases. This CDR3 has 14 amino acids.

The chain joins TRBV4-1 to TRBJ1-2; tentative D call: TRBD1 (5 bases). Germline loops: CDR1 MGHRA, CDR2 YSYEKL. The V end was cut by 1 base, the J end by 4 bases, with 13 bases between. The length of the CDR3 is 15 residues. The chain's CDR3 is CASSQVRGGGYGYTF. CDR3 in DNA: TGCGCCAGCAGCCAAGTTAGGGGAGGAGGCTATGGCTACACCTTC.

The chain couples TRBV4-1 to TRBJ1-5; no reliable D call. Trimming shortened V by 1 base and J by 0 bases, and 7 bases separated the two germline ends. The germline V gene encodes CDR1 MGHRA and CDR2 YSYEKL. This CDR3 is built from 15 residues. The CDR3 DNA reads TGCGCCAGCAGCCAAGCCCCGTTTAGCAATCAGCCCCAGCATTTT. It specifies CASSQAPFSNQPQHF.

This clone has more than one count but fewer than ten. The chain is built from TRBV10-3 and TRBJ2-7, with 7 nucleotides matching TRBD1. The CDR3 is 15 amino acids. J was trimmed by 3 bases and V by 6 bases; bases with no gene match: 11. Germline V gives CDR1 ENHRY, CDR2 SYGVKD. CDR3 region: CAISESGGSLYEQYF. In nucleotides, the CDR3 is TGTGCCATCAGCGAATCAGGGGGAAGTCTCTACGAGCAGTACTTC.